Here is one TCR beta chain with its context. Its matching antigen is unknown. The data were produced by immunoSEQ multiplex PCR, yet TCRdb's version contains in-frame clones alone and is incomplete. This table holds about 120,000 clones, roughly 90% found once. The CDR3 has 13 amino acids. The J segment lost 2 bases and the V segment lost 8 bases, leaving 4 bases of the junction unmatched. This entry is derived from a study of T cell responses to AZD1222 COVID-19 vaccine. Whole-study context: Pooled samples include second doses given at about 4 or 12 weeks.

General study points: Spike as a whole was targeted by vaccine-associated CD4 TCRs, dominant at 160-218 and 743-854. The study found Spike-specific TCR breadth and depth rose after two AZD1222 doses. Mostly white British, mostly female donors; authors suggested clonal diversity may be underestimated.

The receptor's source is an adult in good health. The J gene is TRBJ2-5, the V gene TRBV23-1, with 8 bases lining up with TRBD1. TRBV23-1 has ORF status, its function being uncertain. The material sequenced was peripheral blood, taken on day 0 of AZD1222 vaccination. The CDR3 sequence is CASHRDRQETQYF. The CDR3 region has the DNA TGCGCCAGCCACCGGGACAGGCAAGAGACCCAGTACTTC.